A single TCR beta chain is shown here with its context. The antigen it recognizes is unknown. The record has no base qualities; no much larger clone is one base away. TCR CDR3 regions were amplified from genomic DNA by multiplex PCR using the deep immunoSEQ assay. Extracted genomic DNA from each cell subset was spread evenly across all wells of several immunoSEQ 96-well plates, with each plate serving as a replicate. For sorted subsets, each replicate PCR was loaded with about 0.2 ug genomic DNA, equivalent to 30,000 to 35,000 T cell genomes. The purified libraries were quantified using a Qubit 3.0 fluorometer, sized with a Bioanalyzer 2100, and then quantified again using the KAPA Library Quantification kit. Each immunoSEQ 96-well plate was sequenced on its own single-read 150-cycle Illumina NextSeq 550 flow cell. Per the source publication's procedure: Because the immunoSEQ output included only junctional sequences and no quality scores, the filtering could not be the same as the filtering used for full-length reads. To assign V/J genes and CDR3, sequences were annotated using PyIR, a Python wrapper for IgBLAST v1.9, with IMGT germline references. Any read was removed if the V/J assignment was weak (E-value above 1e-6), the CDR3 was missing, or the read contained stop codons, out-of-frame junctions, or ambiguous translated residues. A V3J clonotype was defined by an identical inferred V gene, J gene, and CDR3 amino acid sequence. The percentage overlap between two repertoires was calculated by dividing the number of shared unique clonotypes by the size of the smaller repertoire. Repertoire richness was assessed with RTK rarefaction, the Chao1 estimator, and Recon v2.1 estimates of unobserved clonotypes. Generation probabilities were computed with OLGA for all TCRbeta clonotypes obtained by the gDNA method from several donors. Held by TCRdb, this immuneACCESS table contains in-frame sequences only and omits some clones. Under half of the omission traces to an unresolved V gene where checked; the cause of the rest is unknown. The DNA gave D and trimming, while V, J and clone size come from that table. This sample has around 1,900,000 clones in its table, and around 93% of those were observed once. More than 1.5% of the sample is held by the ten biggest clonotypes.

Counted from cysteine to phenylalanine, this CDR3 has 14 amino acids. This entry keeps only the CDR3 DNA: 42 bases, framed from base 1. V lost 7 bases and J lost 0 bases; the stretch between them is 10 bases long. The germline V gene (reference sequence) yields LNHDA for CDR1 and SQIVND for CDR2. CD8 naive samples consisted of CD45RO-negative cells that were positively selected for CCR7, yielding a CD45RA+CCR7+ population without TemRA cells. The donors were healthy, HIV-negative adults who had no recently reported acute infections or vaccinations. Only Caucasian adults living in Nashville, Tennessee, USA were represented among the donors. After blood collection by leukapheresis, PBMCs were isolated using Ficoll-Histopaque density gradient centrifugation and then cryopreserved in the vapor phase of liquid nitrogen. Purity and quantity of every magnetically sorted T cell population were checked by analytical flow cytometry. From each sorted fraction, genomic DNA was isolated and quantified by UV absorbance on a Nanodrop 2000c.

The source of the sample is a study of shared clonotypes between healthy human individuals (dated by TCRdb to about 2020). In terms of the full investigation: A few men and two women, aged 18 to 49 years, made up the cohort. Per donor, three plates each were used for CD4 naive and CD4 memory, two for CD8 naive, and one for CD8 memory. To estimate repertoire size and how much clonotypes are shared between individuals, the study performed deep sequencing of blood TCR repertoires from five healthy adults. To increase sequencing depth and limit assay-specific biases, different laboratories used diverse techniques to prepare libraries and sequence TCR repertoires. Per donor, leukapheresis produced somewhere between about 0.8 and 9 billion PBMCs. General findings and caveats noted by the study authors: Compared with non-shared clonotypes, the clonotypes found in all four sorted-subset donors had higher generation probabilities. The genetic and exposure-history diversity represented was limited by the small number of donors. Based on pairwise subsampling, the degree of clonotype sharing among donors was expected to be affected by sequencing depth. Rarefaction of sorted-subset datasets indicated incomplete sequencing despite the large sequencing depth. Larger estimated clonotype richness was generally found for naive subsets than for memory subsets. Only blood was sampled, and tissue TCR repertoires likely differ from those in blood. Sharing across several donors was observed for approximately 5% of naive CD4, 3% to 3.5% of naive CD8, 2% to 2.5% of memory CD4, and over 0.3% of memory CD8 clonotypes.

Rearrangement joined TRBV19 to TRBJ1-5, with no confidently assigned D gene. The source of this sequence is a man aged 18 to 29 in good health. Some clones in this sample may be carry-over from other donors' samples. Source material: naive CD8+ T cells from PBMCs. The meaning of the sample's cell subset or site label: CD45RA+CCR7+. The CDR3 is CASMGRISNQPQHF. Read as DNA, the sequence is TGTGCCAGTATGGGGAGAATTAGCAATCAGCCCCAGCATTTT.